This TCR beta chain was obtained from a study of immune evolution from preneoplasia to lung adenocarcinoma. The data were produced by immunoSEQ multiplex PCR, yet TCRdb's version contains in-frame clones alone and is incomplete. The data contain about 3,400 clones, roughly 70% of them singletons. This CDR3 region has 16 residues. Germline V gives CDR1 SGHNT, CDR2 YYREEE (reference sequence). V was clipped by 4 bases and J by 2 bases; unmatched bases: 10. The chain has TRBV5-4 and TRBJ2-5; 8 bases are shared with TRBD2. Specimen: FFPE lung adenocarcinoma in situ tissue. The source of this sequence is a person aged 55-80 years with lung adenocarcinoma. The CDR3: CASSLTGGSRQETQYF. In DNA, the CDR3 is TGTGCCAGCAGCCTTACGGGGGGGTCACGGCAAGAGACCCAGTACTTC.